This T cell receptor beta chain was found in a study of cytomegalovirus exposure and HLA in healthy donors. The junction had 3 bases not matched to a gene; V was cut back by 4 bases and J by 1 base. Germline loops: CDR1 SGHNT, CDR2 YYREEE (reference sequence). The CDR3 runs 16 residues. Clones were sequenced by immunoSEQ multiplex PCR, and TCRdb holds only the in-frame ones, with some missing. This table holds 55,000 to 80,000 clones, about 95% found once. Whole-study findings and limits: With high specificity and sensitivity, the classifier reportedly diagnosed cytomegalovirus status. There were a few CMV-associated chains whose specificity for CMV antigens was confirmed in vitro.

As concerns this clone: Its antigen is unknown.

The sequencing sample was made of PBMCs. The clonotype comes from a man between 18 and 29 years old in good health and CMV-seronegative. The chain carries TRBV5-4 and TRBJ2-2, with TRBD2 matching over 11 bases. The CDR3 sequence is CASSPGLAGNTGELFF. As DNA, the CDR3 is TGTGCCAGCAGCCCAGGACTAGCGGGGAACACCGGGGAGCTGTTTTTT.